This is a list of T cell receptor beta chains from one sample in a study of vaccination and CD4 T cells after COVID-19. TCRdb called the PCR reads again in MiXCR, with one record for every CDR3 protein. The table records 15,000 or so distinct CDR3 sequences, more than 40% of them present only once. These receptors have no known antigen. The source material was CD4+ T cells from blood, cultured in vitro. The receptors come from a human donor who had recovered from COVID-19. CDR3s include the opening cysteine and the closing phenylalanine or tryptophan. Each record gives: J gene, clone size, D gene, V gene, CDR3 protein, CDR3 DNA. The D gene is left open where the match is weak. Clone size is given for some rows only: seen once, a few or many times, or a class if the clone is expanded.

J gene: TRBJ1-1
clone size: large
D gene: .
V gene: TRBV9
CDR3 protein: CASSPRAEGTEAFF
CDR3 DNA: TGTGCCAGCAGCCCCCGCGCCGAGGGAACTGAAGCTTTCTTT

J gene: TRBJ2-5
clone size: few
D gene: .
V gene: TRBV6-1
CDR3 protein: CASSEMGLSQETQYF
CDR3 DNA: TGTGCCAGCAGTGAAATGGGGCTAAGCCAAGAGACCCAGTACTTC

J gene: TRBJ1-1
clone size: .
D gene: .
V gene: TRBV5-1
CDR3 protein: CASSLRVQGNTEAFF
CDR3 DNA: TGCGCCAGCAGCTTGCGGGTACAGGGAAACACTGAAGCTTTCTTT

J gene: TRBJ2-7
clone size: .
D gene: .
V gene: TRBV7-5
CDR3 protein: CISVPEDQGDRVSYEQYF
CDR3 DNA: .

J gene: TRBJ2-7
clone size: few
D gene: .
V gene: TRBV12-3/TRBV12-4
CDR3 protein: CASSLVRGHEQYF
CDR3 DNA: TGTGCCAGCAGTTTAGTTCGGGGCCACGAGCAGTACTTC

J gene: TRBJ1-3
clone size: .
D gene: .
V gene: TRBV20-1
CDR3 protein: CSARDVGRGDTIYF
CDR3 DNA: TGCAGTGCTAGAGATGTTGGCAGGGGCGACACCATATATTTT

J gene: TRBJ1-5
clone size: once
D gene: .
V gene: TRBV7-9
CDR3 protein: CASSVDGHQPQHF
CDR3 DNA: TGTGCCAGCAGCGTCGACGGACATCAGCCCCAGCATTTT

J gene: TRBJ2-1
clone size: few
D gene: TRBD2
V gene: TRBV24-1
CDR3 protein: CATSDSGLAASSYNEQFF
CDR3 DNA: TGTGCCACCAGTGATTCCGGACTAGCGGCGAGCTCCTACAATGAGCAGTTCTTC

J gene: TRBJ2-7
clone size: few
D gene: .
V gene: TRBV7-3
CDR3 protein: CASSLTGGREYEQYF
CDR3 DNA: TGTGCCAGCAGCTTAACCGGTGGCAGGGAGTACGAGCAGTACTTC

J gene: TRBJ2-7
clone size: .
D gene: .
V gene: TRBV20-1
CDR3 protein: CSARDRVGVYEQYF
CDR3 DNA: TGCAGTGCTAGAGATCGGGTGGGAGTCTACGAGCAGTACTTC